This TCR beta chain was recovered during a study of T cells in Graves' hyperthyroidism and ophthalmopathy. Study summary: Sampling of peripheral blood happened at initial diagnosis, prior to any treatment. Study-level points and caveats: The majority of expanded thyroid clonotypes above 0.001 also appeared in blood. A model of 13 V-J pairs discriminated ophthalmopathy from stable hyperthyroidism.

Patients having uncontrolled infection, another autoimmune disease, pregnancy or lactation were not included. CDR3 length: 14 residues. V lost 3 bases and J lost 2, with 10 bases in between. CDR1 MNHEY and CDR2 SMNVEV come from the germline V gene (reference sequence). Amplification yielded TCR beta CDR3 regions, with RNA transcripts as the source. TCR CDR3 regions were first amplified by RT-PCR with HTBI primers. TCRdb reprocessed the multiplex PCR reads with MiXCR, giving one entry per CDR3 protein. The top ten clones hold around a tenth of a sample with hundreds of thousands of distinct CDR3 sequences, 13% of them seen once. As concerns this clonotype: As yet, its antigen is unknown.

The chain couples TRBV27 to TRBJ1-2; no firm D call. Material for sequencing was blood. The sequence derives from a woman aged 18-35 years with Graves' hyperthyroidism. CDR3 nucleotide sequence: TGTGCCAGCAGTTTTACACCGTTGAACTATGGCTACACCTTC. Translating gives CASSFTPLNYGYTF.